This TCR beta chain came from a study of response to subunit inactivated influenza vaccine. Study-wide results and limits: Seasonal influenza vaccination, on each occasion, was suggested by the authors to recruit few new T cells.

TCRdb ran MiXCR on the RT-PCR reads and lists one entry per CDR3 protein. This table holds 500,000 to 600,000 distinct CDR3 sequences, around 11% found once. This clonotype occurred many times. Its antigen is unidentified. Germline loops: CDR1 SGHRS, CDR2 YFSETQ. This CDR3 is built from 16 residues. J gave up 2 bases and V 6 bases, and 12 bases lay outside the gene matches. This specimen consisted of PBMCs from blood, obtained on the day of vaccination. The sequence was obtained from a man aged 45-60 years who received an inactivated influenza vaccine. The chain recombines TRBV5-1 with TRBJ2-3; 7 bases are shared with TRBD2. The CDR3 spells CASTLGDYKTTDTQYF. The DNA for the CDR3 is TGCGCCAGCACCCTAGGGGACTACAAAACCACAGATACGCAGTATTTT.